Shown below are 17 T cell receptor beta chains from a single sample sequenced in a study. TCRdb re-called the RT-PCR reads with MiXCR, one entry per CDR3 protein. The repertoire holds more than 600,000 distinct CDR3 sequences, with 12% to 15% as singletons. Source material: memory CD4+ T cells from blood. The source is a female donor in good health, serving as a healthy control.

This clonotype was seen repeatedly, ten times or more. The CDR3 is CASSAGGSEQYF. CDR3 in DNA: TGCGCCAGCAGCGCAGGTGGCTCCGAGCAGTACTTC. The chain employs TRBV10-2 and TRBJ2-7; the D is unclear. V was cut by 6 bases and J by 6 bases, with 12 bases left in between. CDR1 and CDR2 (germline): WSHSY, SAAADI. CDR3 length equals 12 residues.

The V and J genes are TRBV20-1 and TRBJ1-4; D is unclear. Germline CDR1 reads DFQATT; CDR2 reads SNEGSKA (reference sequence). Between the trimmed V and J ends, which lost 3 bases and 8 bases, there was a span of 13 bases. The CDR3 runs to 13 residues. The CDR3 nucleotides read TGCAGTGCTAGTTGGGAAGGGCGGGAAAAACTGTTTTTT. This sequence encodes CSASWEGREKLFF.

This clonotype has ten or more counts. The CDR3 DNA follows: TGTGCCAGCAGTTTTCTAGGGACAGTCGAAAAACTGTTTTTT. It is translated as CASSFLGTVEKLFF. The chain has TRBV28 and TRBJ1-4, with 7 bases fitting TRBD1. The CDR3 spans 14 residues. Germline CDR1 is MDHEN and CDR2 is SYDVKM. V was clipped by 3 bases and J by 8 bases; unmatched bases: 6.

There are a few counts of this clonotype. The chain carries TRBV20-1 and TRBJ1-1; no clear D gene. The V gene lost 5 bases and the J gene lost 0 bases, with 7 bases spanning the gap. This CDR3 spans 12 amino acids. Germline CDR1 reads DFQATT; CDR2 reads SNEGSKA (reference sequence). The CDR3 coding sequence is TGCAGTGCTGCTATAATGAACACTGAAGCTTTCTTT. It specifies CSAAIMNTEAFF.

The J gene is TRBJ2-3, the V gene TRBV5-1; D unresolved. In germline, CDR1 is SGHRS, CDR2 YFSETQ. The CDR3 runs to 13 residues. V was pared by 1 base and J by 6 bases, with 9 bases between. The CDR3 loop is CASSLYGLDTQYF. The CDR3 DNA sequence: TGCGCCAGCAGCTTGTACGGGCTTGATACGCAGTATTTT.

This clonotype was counted at least ten times. The chain employs TRBV29-1 and TRBJ2-2, with D possibly TRBD1 on 8 matching bases. The CDR3 is 14 amino acids. V was trimmed by 5 bases and J by 6 bases, leaving 16 bases between them. Germline loops: CDR1 SQVTM, CDR2 ANQGSEA. CDR3 coding DNA: TGCAGCGTTAAAAGACAGGGGAGGGCCGGGGAGCTGTTTTTT. This gives the protein CSVKRQGRAGELFF.

This clonotype turned up a few times. This chain joins TRBV20-1 and TRBJ2-7; D call uncertain. Germline V gene sequence: CDR1 DFQATT, CDR2 SNEGSKA (reference sequence). The CDR3 runs to 16 residues. Trimming pared 3 bases from V and 0 bases from J, leaving 18 bases between. CDR3 nucleotides: TGCAGTGCTAGTCCACAATATCCATCGACCTCCTACGAGCAGTACTTC. Encoded protein: CSASPQYPSTSYEQYF.

The V and J genes are TRBV28 and TRBJ2-7; 7 nucleotides match TRBD2. Trimming at V came to 3 bases and at J to 3 bases, leaving 11 bases not matched to a gene. Germline assignment: CDR1 MDHEN and CDR2 SYDVKM. This CDR3 spans 16 amino acids. For the CDR3, the DNA is TGTGCCAGCAGTTTTCGAGGGAGGGCCTATTACTACGAGCAGTACTTC. Translated: CASSFRGRAYYYEQYF.

J is TRBJ2-3 and V is TRBV12-3 or TRBV12-4; tentative D call: TRBD1 (7 bases). The CDR3 loop spans 16 amino acids. The V and J ends lost 6 bases and 3 bases respectively, with 19 bases between them. The CDR3 DNA reads as TGTGCCAGCAGCGCGACAGGGCCCGGAGGGACAGATACGCAGTATTTT. Amino acid sequence: CASSATGPGGTDTQYF.

This clonotype was found many times. The chain carries TRBV4-2 and TRBJ2-3; 11 bases are shared with TRBD2. CDR1 is LGHNA and CDR2 is YNFKEQ in the germline V gene. Trimming removed 5 bases from V and 5 bases from J; junction bases left unmatched: 6. The CDR3 consists of 15 residues. The CDR3, as DNA: TGTGCCAGCAGCGTTAGCGGGAGGGCCGAAGATACGCAGTATTTT. Translated: CASSVSGRAEDTQYF.

This chain uses TRBV13 with TRBJ2-7; TRBD2 aligns across 12 bases. J lost 2 bases, V lost 6 bases, and 11 bases had no gene match. This CDR3 region has 17 residues. The V gene's germline CDR1 is PRHDT and CDR2 FYEKMQ (reference sequence). CDR3 sequence (DNA): TGTGCCAGCAGTGGGACCCGACTAGCGGGAGCCCCCTACGAGCAGTACTTC. This codes for CASSGTRLAGAPYEQYF. The full variable domain, in which reference TRBV13 and TRBJ2-7 provide the parts outside the CDR3, is AAGVIQSPRHLIKEKRETATLKCYPIPRHDTVYWYQQGPGQDPQFLISFYEKMQSDKGSIPDRFSAQQFSDYHSELNMSSLELGDSALYFCASSGTRLAGAPYEQYFGPGTRLTVT.

V is TRBV7-8 and J is TRBJ2-1; TRBD1 aligns across 10 bases. Germline assignment: CDR1 SGHVS and CDR2 FQNEAQ. This CDR3 is built from 15 residues. Trimming at V came to 3 bases and at J to 5 bases, leaving 4 bases not matched to a gene. CDR3 nucleotide sequence: TGTGCCAGCAGCTTTAGACAGGGGGCCCACAATGAGCAGTTCTTC. As protein: CASSFRQGAHNEQFF. The full variable domain, rest sourced from reference TRBV7-8 and TRBJ2-1, is GAGVSQSPRYKVAKRGQDVALRCDPISGHVSLFWYQQALGQGPEFLTYFQNEAQLDKSGLPSDRFFAERPEGSVSTLKIQRTQQEDSAVYLCASSFRQGAHNEQFFGPGTRLTVL.

This clonotype was counted many times. The chain uses TRBV7-2 and TRBJ2-7, with a possible D match to TRBD2 (6 bases). Trimming pared 1 base from V and 6 bases from J, leaving 16 bases between. The CDR3 loop spans 15 amino acids. CDR1 and CDR2 from the germline V gene are SGHTA and FQGNSA. CDR3 sequence reads: CASSLGWLRGTEQYF. DNA for the CDR3: TGTGCCAGCAGCTTAGGTTGGTTACGGGGGACCGAGCAGTACTTC. Looking up the rest from reference TRBV7-2 and TRBJ2-7 gives the full variable domain: GAGVSQSPSNKVTEKGKDVELRCDPISGHTALYWYRQSLGQGLEFLIYFQGNSAPDKSGLPSDRFSAERTGGSVSTLTIQRTQQEDSAVYLCASSLGWLRGTEQYFGPGTRLTVT.

The chain is built from TRBV3-1 and TRBJ2-1; tentatively, D is TRBD2 (5 bases). Trimming removed 4 bases from V and 7 bases from J, with 17 bases in between. The CDR3 extends over 15 amino acids. Per the germline V gene, CDR1 is LGHDT and CDR2 is YNNKEL (reference sequence). The CDR3 DNA follows: TGTGCCAGCAGCCTCGGGCCTACAACGGGAAATGAGCAGTTCTTC. This translates into CASSLGPTTGNEQFF.

This clonotype was recorded a few times. This chain connects TRBV20-1 to TRBJ1-5; D call uncertain. CDR3 length: 16 amino acids. CDR1 is DFQATT and CDR2 is SNEGSKA in the germline V gene (reference sequence). V was pared by 2 bases and J by 5 bases, with 19 bases between. CDR3 DNA sequence: TGCAGTGCTAGACCTTCAGGCGGCAGAAATCATCAGCCCCAGCATTTT. It translates to CSARPSGGRNHQPQHF.

This clonotype came up a few times. This chain joins TRBV20-1 and TRBJ1-2, with TRBD1 identical over 9 bases. This CDR3 is 15 amino acids long. CDR1 and CDR2 from the germline V gene are DFQATT and SNEGSKA (reference sequence). V lost 0 bases and J lost 3; bases outside the gene matches: 5. CDR3 coding DNA: TGCAGTGCTAGAGATTTAAGGACAGGGGACTATGGCTACACCTTC. Its protein product is CSARDLRTGDYGYTF.

This clonotype occurred a few times. The CDR3 DNA is TGTGCCACCAGCAGAGAGGACAGGGCCACAGATACGCAGTATTTT. It is translated as CATSREDRATDTQYF. This rearrangement joins TRBV15 to TRBJ2-3; 8 positions match TRBD1. The J segment lost 2 bases and the V segment lost 0 bases, leaving 1 base of the junction unmatched. The germline V gene encodes CDR1 LNHNV and CDR2 YYDKDF (reference sequence). CDR3 length: 15 amino acids.